This entry lists 2 T cell receptor beta chains sequenced from one sample in a study of T cells after yellow fever vaccination (dated by TCRdb to 2018 to 2020). The treatment or condition label corresponds to: live attenuated yellow fever vaccine strain. Receptor libraries were prepared by 5' RACE. The listed sequencing device is Illumina NovaSeq 6000. Starting from the raw public reads, TCRdb applied fastp trimming at Q25, assembled clones with MiXCR and retained in-frame beta chains. For every CDR3 protein sequence, its rows merge into one entry that carries the most common genes and DNA. For this sample there are over 300,000 distinct CDR3 sequences; less than 4.5% appear just once. Clones ranked in the top ten supply less than 25% of the sample. Sequencing was performed on PBMCs, taken on the day of the yellow fever booster vaccination. These receptors were collected from a man between 18 and 35 years old who received the YFV17D yellow fever vaccine.

This sequence joins TRBV20-1 and TRBJ1-2; 7 bases align to TRBD1. The trim removed 7 bases at V and 4 bases at J, leaving 12 bases unmatched. The length of the CDR3 is 14 residues. From germline, CDR1 is DFQATT and CDR2 SNEGSKA (reference sequence). The CDR3 spells CSVSRDRILYGYTF. CDR3 nucleotide sequence: TGCAGTGTGAGCCGGGACAGAATCCTCTATGGCTACACCTTC.

This clonotype was counted at least ten times. This rearrangement joins TRBV6-5 to TRBJ1-3; D may be TRBD1 (5 bases). V was cut by 6 bases and J by 3 bases, with 15 bases left in between. The germline V gene has CDR1 MNHEY and CDR2 SVGAGI. The CDR3 loop spans 15 amino acids. The CDR3 DNA follows: TGTGCCAGCAGCCCAGGGCGTGTGGGTGGAAACACCATATATTTT. Translation gives CASSPGRVGGNTIYF.